This entry lists 23 T cell receptor beta chains sequenced from one sample in a study of shared clonotypes between healthy human individuals. The table came from immunoSEQ multiplex PCR; TCRdb's copy has only in-frame clones and leaves some out. This table has over 1.5 million clones, approximately 98% appearing once. Sequencing used naive CD4+ T cells sorted from blood. Noted subset: CD45RA+ positively selected. These TCRs come from a man aged 25 to 40 in good health.

The chain recombines TRBV11-2 with TRBJ2-1; no definite D call. Trimming cost V 2 bases and J 6 bases, with 11 bases left between them. CDR1 and CDR2 (germline): SGHAT, FQNNGV. The CDR3 has 14 amino acids. CDR3 protein: CASSLIGSTNEQFF. In DNA, the CDR3 is TGTGCCAGCAGCTTAATCGGCAGCACCAATGAGCAGTTCTTC. The full variable domain, in which reference TRBV11-2 and TRBJ2-1 provide the parts outside the CDR3, is EAGVAQSPRYKIIEKRQSVAFWCNPISGHATLYWYQQILGQGPKLLIQFQNNGVVDDSQLPKDRFSAERLKGVDSTLKIQPAKLEDSAVYLCASSLIGSTNEQFFGPGTRLTVL.

V is TRBV27 and J is TRBJ2-7, with 12 bases identical to TRBD2. This CDR3 region has 19 residues. After removal of 3 bases from V and 5 bases from J, the junction contained 17 bases not matched to a gene. Germline V lookup: CDR1 MNHEY, CDR2 SMNVEV (reference sequence). The CDR3 region is CASSLRILAGGPSVHEQYF. Here the CDR3 DNA reads TGTGCCAGCAGTTTGAGAATTCTAGCGGGAGGGCCTAGTGTCCACGAGCAGTACTTC.

The CDR3 region is CASSLWGGEYNEQFF. The CDR3 nucleotides read TGTGCCAGCAGTCTTTGGGGCGGGGAATACAATGAGCAGTTCTTC. The rearrangement links TRBV7-2 to TRBJ2-1, with D possibly being TRBD2 (6 bases). The CDR3 sequence is 15 residues long. The germline CDR1 and CDR2 sequences are SGHTA and FQGNSA. Trimming removed 6 bases from V and 4 bases from J, with 16 bases in between.

Points on this clone: Other DNA sequences in this specimen translate into the identical CDR3. J is TRBJ1-2 and V is TRBV29-1; TRBD1 is a possible D gene (6 bases). V shed 4 bases and J shed 3 bases, with 9 bases lying between them. Germline V CDR1 and CDR2: SQVTM, ANQGSEA. The CDR3 totals 12 residues. CDR3 nucleotide sequence: TGCAGCGTTGGGGCAGGGGACTATGGCTACACCTTC. Amino acid sequence: CSVGAGDYGYTF.

This chain uses TRBV6-6 with TRBJ1-5, with unresolved D. Germline V gives CDR1 MNHNY, CDR2 SVGAGI (reference sequence). Trimming removed 2 bases at V and 3 bases at J, with 8 bases between. The CDR3 contains 14 residues. CDR3 bases: TGTGCCAGCAGTTACGGAGTAAACAATCAGCCCCAGCATTTT. This codes for CASSYGVNNQPQHF.

V and J are TRBV5-1 and TRBJ2-1, with a weak D call TRBD2 (6 bases). Per the germline V gene, CDR1 is SGHRS and CDR2 is YFSETQ. V lost 0 bases and J 4 bases, leaving 14 bases between the germline ends. The CDR3 consists of 16 residues. The CDR3 loop is CASSLALASIYNEQFF. For the CDR3, the DNA is TGCGCCAGCAGCTTGGCGCTAGCGAGTATTTACAATGAGCAGTTCTTC.

The rearrangement uses TRBV10-3 and TRBJ2-1, with TRBD2 matching 8 bases. The CDR3 sequence is 16 residues long. The J segment lost 2 bases and the V segment lost 0 bases, leaving 3 bases of the junction unmatched. The germline gives CDR1 ENHRY, CDR2 SYGVKD. CDR3 nucleotides: TGTGCCATCAGTGAGTCGTTGCGGGAGGCCTACAATGAGCAGTTCTTC. It specifies CAISESLREAYNEQFF.

This clone was detected once. In nucleotides, the CDR3 is TGTGCCAGCAGCCCACAAGCGGGAGGGGGCTACGAGCAGTACTTC. Protein sequence: CASSPQAGGGYEQYF. The chain has TRBV7-9 and TRBJ2-7; TRBD2 agrees at 10 bases. Germline V gives CDR1 SEHNR, CDR2 FQNEAQ (reference sequence). V lost 5 bases, J lost 3 bases, and 7 bases stayed unmatched. This CDR3 is built from 15 residues.

The V and J genes are TRBV19 and TRBJ2-2; D is uncertain. Trimming removed 2 bases at V and 2 bases at J, with 6 bases between. This CDR3 is built from 14 residues. CDR1 is LNHDA, CDR2 SQIVND, per germline (reference sequence). The CDR3 loop reads CASSIKPNTGELFF. In DNA, the CDR3 is TGTGCCAGTAGTATAAAACCCAACACCGGGGAGCTGTTTTTT.

A few counts support this clone. The V call is TRBV9, the J call TRBJ1-1; 9 bases match TRBD1. CDR1 and CDR2 from the germline V gene are SGDLS and YYNGEE. V lost 4 bases and J lost 0; bases outside the gene matches: 4. This CDR3 comprises 15 residues. CDR3 loop: CASSFGTGMNTEAFF. The CDR3 bases are TGTGCCAGCAGCTTTGGGACAGGGATGAACACTGAAGCTTTCTTT. Based on the CDR3 plus reference TRBV9 and TRBJ1-1, the full variable domain is DSGVTQTPKHLITATGQRVTLRCSPRSGDLSVYWYQQSLDQGLQFLIQYYNGEERAKGNILERFSAQQFPDLHSELNLSSLELGDSALYFCASSFGTGMNTEAFFGQGTRLTVV.

Turning to this clone: The sample has other DNA sequences that encode this CDR3 too. The chain employs TRBV5-4 and TRBJ2-2; 8 bases are a match to TRBD1. Germline V CDR1 and CDR2: SGHNT, YYREEE (reference sequence). The CDR3 totals 15 residues. The V and J ends lost 4 bases and 4 bases, in that order; junction bases with no gene match: 6. The CDR3 here is CASSPGTGGTGELFF. CDR3 nucleotide sequence: TGTGCCAGCAGCCCAGGGACAGGCGGCACCGGGGAGCTGTTTTTT.

The V call is TRBV11-2, the J call TRBJ2-7, with 8 nucleotides matching TRBD1. The CDR3 has 14 residues. The V segment lost 1 base and the J segment 6 bases; nucleotides outside the gene matches: 5. Germline CDR1 and CDR2: SGHAT and FQNNGV. CDR3 residues: CASSLGTGLREQYF. The CDR3 DNA reads TGTGCCAGCAGCTTAGGGACAGGGCTGCGCGAGCAGTACTTC.

The chain couples TRBV28 to TRBJ1-2; D not certain. CDR3 size: 12 residues. V lost 10 bases and J 4 bases, leaving 13 bases between the germline ends. Germline loops: CDR1 MDHEN, CDR2 SYDVKM. CDR3 region: CATEGSGYGYTF. DNA of the CDR3: TGTGCCACCGAAGGGTCCGGCTATGGCTACACCTTC.

The chain combines TRBV28 with TRBJ1-1; no reliable D call. CDR1 and CDR2 (germline): MDHEN, SYDVKM. With 4 bases removed from V and 10 bases from J, the gap between germline ends came to 7 bases. The CDR3 spans 10 residues. For the CDR3, the DNA is TGTGCCAGCAGTTCAGTGGGAGCTTTCTTT. Translation gives CASSSVGAFF.

This chain joins TRBV5-6 and TRBJ1-1, with no clear D. The CDR3 has 13 amino acids. CDR1 is SGHDT, CDR2 YYEEEE, per germline. V was cut by 4 bases and J by 3 bases, with 10 bases left in between. CDR3 sequence reads: CASSRRGYTEAFF. CDR3 DNA sequence: TGTGCCAGCAGCCGGCGAGGATACACTGAAGCTTTCTTT. The full variable domain, rest sourced from reference TRBV5-6 and TRBJ1-1, is DAGVTQSPTHLIKTRGQQVTLRCSPKSGHDTVSWYQQALGQGPQFIFQYYEEEERQRGNFPDRFSGHQFPNYSSELNVNALLLGDSALYLCASSRRGYTEAFFGQGTRLTVV.

The genes are TRBV19 and TRBJ1-5, with D perhaps matching TRBD1 (5 bases). The CDR3 has 13 residues. Trimming pared 0 bases from V and 6 bases from J, leaving 6 bases between. Germline V gives CDR1 LNHDA, CDR2 SQIVND (reference sequence). The CDR3 DNA reads TGTGCCAGTAGTATAGACGGGGGTCAGCCCCAGCATTTT. The encoded protein is CASSIDGGQPQHF.

The chain employs TRBV14 and TRBJ2-1, with D uncertain. The germline gives CDR1 SGHDN, CDR2 FVKESK. This CDR3 contains 13 residues. Trimming shortened V by 2 bases and J by 7 bases, and 9 bases separated the two germline ends. The CDR3 coding sequence is TGTGCCAGCAGCCAATACATCGTTAATGAGCAGTTCTTC. Its translation is CASSQYIVNEQFF. Together with reference TRBV14 and TRBJ2-1, the CDR3 gives the full variable domain: EAGVTQFPSHSVIEKGQTVTLRCDPISGHDNLYWYRRVMGKEIKFLLHFVKESKQDESGMPNNRFLAERTGGTYSTLKVQPAELEDSGVYFCASSQYIVNEQFFGPGTRLTVL.

The rearrangement links TRBV11-2 to TRBJ2-7; a weak D match, TRBD2 (6 bases). CDR1 and CDR2 (germline): SGHAT, FQNNGV. CDR3 length: 14 residues. V lost 4 bases and J 4 bases, leaving 14 bases between the germline ends. Here the CDR3 DNA reads TGTGCCAGCAGCTCGGTTCGGGGGAAGTACGAGCAGTACTTC. This encodes CASSSVRGKYEQYF.

DNA of the CDR3: TGTGCCAGCAGCGTAGTAGGATTTGGTGGGGCCAACGTCCTGACTTTC. Its translation: CASSVVGFGGANVLTF. V and J are TRBV9 and TRBJ2-6; D unclear. The CDR3 totals 16 residues. CDR1 is SGDLS, CDR2 YYNGEE, per germline. V lost 0 bases and J lost 3, with 10 bases in between.

The genes are TRBV5-4 and TRBJ2-5; maybe TRBD1 (6 bases). V was pared by 6 bases and J by 2 bases, with 11 bases between. In germline, CDR1 is SGHNT, CDR2 YYREEE (reference sequence). This CDR3 has 13 amino acids. CDR3 loop: CASTLGQQETQYF. The CDR3 DNA reads as TGTGCCAGCACTCTTGGACAGCAAGAGACCCAGTACTTC.

V gene TRBV6-5 combines with J gene TRBJ2-2; the D is unclear. The CDR3 is made up of 15 amino acids. Germline assignment: CDR1 MNHEY and CDR2 SVGAGI. V lost 1 base to trimming and J lost 5 bases, with 11 bases between them. This CDR3 is CASSYWTALTGELFF. The CDR3 DNA reads TGTGCCAGCAGTTACTGGACCGCTCTGACCGGGGAGCTGTTTTTT.

The chain uses TRBV5-6 and TRBJ1-2; perhaps TRBD1 as D (6 bases). The CDR3 has 16 amino acids. Germline loops: CDR1 SGHDT, CDR2 YYEEEE. Trimming cost V 2 bases and J 2 bases, with 16 bases left between them. CDR3 residues: CASSFPGQGTNYGYTF. The DNA for the CDR3 is TGTGCCAGCAGCTTCCCCGGCCAGGGGACCAACTATGGCTACACCTTC.

This clone was seen once. The V call is TRBV6-6, the J call TRBJ2-1; no reliable D call. This CDR3 is built from 14 residues. V lost 2 bases, J lost 5 bases, and 10 bases lay in between. CDR1 is MNHNY, CDR2 SVGAGI, per germline (reference sequence). CDR3: CASSYISVNNEQFF. The CDR3 region has the DNA TGTGCCAGCAGTTACATTTCGGTGAACAATGAGCAGTTCTTC.